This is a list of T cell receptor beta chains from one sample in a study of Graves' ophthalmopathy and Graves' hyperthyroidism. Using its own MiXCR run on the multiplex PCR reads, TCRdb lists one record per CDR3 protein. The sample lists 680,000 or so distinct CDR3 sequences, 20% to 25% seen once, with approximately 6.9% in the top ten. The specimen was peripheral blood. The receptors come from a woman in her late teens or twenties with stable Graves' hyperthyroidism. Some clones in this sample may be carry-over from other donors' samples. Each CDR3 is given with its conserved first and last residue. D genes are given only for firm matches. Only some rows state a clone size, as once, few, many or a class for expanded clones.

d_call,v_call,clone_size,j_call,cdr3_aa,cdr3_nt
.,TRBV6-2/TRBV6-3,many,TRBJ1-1,CASSYSRVEAFF,TGTGCCAGCAGTTACTCGCGAGTGGAAGCTTTCTTT
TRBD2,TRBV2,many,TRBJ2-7,CASVGLAGTEQYF,TGTGCCAGCGTTGGACTAGCGGGGACCGAGCAGTACTTC
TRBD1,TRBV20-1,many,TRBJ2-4,CSARGGDRVRIKYF,TGCAGTGCTAGAGGGGGGGACAGGGTTCGTATTAAGTACTTC
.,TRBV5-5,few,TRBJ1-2,CASSIPGRVYGYTF,TGTGCCAGCAGCATACCGGGACGGGTCTATGGCTACACCTTC
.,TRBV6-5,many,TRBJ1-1,CASSYSSRGGTEAFF,TGTGCCAGCAGTTACTCGAGTAGGGGTGGAACTGAAGCTTTCTTT
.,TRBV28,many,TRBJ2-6,CASSRLGANVLTF,TGTGCCAGCAGTCGGCTGGGGGCCAACGTCCTGACTTTC
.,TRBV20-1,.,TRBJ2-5,CSGSSGGTETQYF,TGCAGTGGATCGTCGGGCGGGACCGAGACCCAGTACTTC
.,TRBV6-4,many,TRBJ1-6,CASSEGAGNSPLHF,TGTGCCAGCAGTGAGGGGGCAGGTAATTCACCCCTCCACTTT
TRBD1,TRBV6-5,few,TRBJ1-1,CASSSYRTGAEAFF,TGTGCCAGCAGTTCGTATAGAACAGGGGCTGAAGCTTTCTTT
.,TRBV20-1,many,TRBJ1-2,CSATGKGYGYTF,TGCAGTGCTACAGGGAAGGGCTATGGCTACACCTTC
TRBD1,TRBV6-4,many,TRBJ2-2,CASNEGTGLRLANTGELFF,TGTGCCAGCAACGAGGGGACAGGCCTACGATTGGCCAACACCGGGGAGCTGTTTTTT
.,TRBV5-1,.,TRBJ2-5,CASSPRTDKETQYF,TGCGCCAGCAGCCCCCGGACGGATAAGGAGACCCAGTACTTC
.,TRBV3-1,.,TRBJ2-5,CASSQDWEYQETQYF,TGTGCCAGCAGCCAAGATTGGGAGTACCAAGAGACCCAGTACTTC
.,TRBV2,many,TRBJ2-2,CASRFTQNTGELFF,TGTGCCAGCAGATTTACGCAGAACACCGGGGAGCTGTTTTTT